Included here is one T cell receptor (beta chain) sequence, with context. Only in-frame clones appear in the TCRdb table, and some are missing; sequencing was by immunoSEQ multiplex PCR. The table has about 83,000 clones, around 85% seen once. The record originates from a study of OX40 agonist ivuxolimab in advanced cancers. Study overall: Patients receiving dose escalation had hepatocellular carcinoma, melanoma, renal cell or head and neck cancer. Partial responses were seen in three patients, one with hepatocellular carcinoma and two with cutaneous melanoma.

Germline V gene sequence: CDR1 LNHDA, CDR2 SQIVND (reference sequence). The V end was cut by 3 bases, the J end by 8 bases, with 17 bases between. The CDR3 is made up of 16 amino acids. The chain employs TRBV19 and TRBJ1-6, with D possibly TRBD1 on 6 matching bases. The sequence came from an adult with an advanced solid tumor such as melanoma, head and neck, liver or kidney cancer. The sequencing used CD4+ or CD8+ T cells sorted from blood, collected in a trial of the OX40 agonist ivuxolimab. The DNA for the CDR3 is TGTGCCAGTAGTATCCCCCCTACAGGGCTTGATTCACCCCTCCACTTT. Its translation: CASSIPPTGLDSPLHF.